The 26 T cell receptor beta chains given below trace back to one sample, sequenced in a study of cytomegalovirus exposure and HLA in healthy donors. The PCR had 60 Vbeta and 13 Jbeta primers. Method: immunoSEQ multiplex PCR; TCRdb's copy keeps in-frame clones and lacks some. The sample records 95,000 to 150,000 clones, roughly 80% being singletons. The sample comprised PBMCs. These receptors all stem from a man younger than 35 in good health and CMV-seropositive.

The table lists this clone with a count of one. The CDR3 spells CAISDGSGRSYEQYF. The DNA for the CDR3 is TGTGCCATCAGTGATGGGAGCGGGAGGTCCTACGAGCAGTACTTC. The chain employs TRBV10-3 and TRBJ2-7; 9 positions agree with TRBD2. Germline CDR1 is ENHRY and CDR2 is SYGVKD. The CDR3 loop spans 15 amino acids. With 3 bases clipped from V and 1 base from J, the junction kept 4 bases outside the gene matches.

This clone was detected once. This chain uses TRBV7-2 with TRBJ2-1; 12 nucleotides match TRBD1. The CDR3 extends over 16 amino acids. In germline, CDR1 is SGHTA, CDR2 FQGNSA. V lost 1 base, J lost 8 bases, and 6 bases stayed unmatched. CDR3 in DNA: TGTGCCAGCAGCTTAGGGGGACAGGGGGCTTTGTATGAGCAGTTCTTC. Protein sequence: CASSLGGQGALYEQFF.

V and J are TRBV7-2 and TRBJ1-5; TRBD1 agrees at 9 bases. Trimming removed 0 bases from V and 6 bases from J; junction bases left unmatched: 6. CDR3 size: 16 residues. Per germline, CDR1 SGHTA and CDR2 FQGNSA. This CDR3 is CASSLAGDRDSQPQHF. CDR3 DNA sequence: TGTGCCAGCAGCTTAGCGGGGGACAGGGACAGTCAGCCCCAGCATTTT.

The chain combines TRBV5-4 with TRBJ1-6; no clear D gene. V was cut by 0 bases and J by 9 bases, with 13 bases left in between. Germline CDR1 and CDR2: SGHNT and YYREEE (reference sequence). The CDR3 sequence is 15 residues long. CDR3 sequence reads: CASSLDAGLSSPLHF. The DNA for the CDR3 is TGTGCCAGCAGCTTGGACGCGGGGTTGTCTTCACCCCTCCACTTT.

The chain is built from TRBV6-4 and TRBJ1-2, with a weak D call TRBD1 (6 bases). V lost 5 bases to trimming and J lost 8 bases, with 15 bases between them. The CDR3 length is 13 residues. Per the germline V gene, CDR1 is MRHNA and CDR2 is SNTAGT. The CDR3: CASSYTGSSGYTF. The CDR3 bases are TGTGCCAGCAGTTACACAGGGTCGTCCGGCTACACCTTC.

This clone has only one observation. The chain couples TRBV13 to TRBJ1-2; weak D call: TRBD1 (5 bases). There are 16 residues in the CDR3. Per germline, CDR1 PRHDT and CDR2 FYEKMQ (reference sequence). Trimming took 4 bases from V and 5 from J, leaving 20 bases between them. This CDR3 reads CASSSQTDRLRYGYTF. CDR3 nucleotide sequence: TGTGCCAGCAGCTCCCAGACAGACCGACTTAGGTATGGCTACACCTTC.

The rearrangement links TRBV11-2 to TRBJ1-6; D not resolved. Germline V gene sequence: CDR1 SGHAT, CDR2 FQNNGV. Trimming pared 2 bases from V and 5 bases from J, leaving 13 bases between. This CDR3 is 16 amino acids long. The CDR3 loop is CASSLQNWSDNSPLHF. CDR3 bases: TGTGCCAGCAGCTTACAGAATTGGTCCGATAATTCACCCCTCCACTTT.

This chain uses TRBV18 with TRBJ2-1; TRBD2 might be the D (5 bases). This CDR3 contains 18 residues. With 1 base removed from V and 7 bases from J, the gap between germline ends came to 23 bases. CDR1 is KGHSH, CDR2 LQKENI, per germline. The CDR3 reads CASSPRNTRAIYRNEQFF. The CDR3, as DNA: TGTGCCAGCTCACCACGTAACACGCGGGCCATATATAGGAATGAGCAGTTCTTC.

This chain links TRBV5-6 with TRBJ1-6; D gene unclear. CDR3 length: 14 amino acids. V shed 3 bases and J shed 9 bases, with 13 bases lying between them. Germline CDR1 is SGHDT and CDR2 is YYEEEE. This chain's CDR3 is CASSSTLPGSPLHF. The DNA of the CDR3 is TGTGCCAGCAGCTCGACCCTCCCGGGTTCACCCCTCCACTTT.

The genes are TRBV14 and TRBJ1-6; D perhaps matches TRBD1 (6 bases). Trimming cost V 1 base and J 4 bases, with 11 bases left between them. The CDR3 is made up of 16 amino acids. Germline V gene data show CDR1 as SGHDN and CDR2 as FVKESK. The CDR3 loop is CASSQGTVRYNSPLHF. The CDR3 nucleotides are TGTGCCAGCAGCCAAGGGACAGTTCGTTATAATTCACCCCTCCACTTT.

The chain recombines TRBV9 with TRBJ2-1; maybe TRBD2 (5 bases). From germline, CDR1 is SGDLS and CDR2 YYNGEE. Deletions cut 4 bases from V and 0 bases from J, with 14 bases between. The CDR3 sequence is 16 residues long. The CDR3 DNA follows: TGTGCCAGCAGCTCCTCGGGTCGGGGCTCCTACAATGAGCAGTTCTTC. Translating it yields CASSSSGRGSYNEQFF.

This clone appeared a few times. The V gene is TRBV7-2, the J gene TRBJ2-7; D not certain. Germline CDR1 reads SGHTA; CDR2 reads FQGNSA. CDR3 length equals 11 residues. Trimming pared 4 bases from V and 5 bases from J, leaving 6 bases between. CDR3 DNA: TGTGCCAGCAGCTACTACAACGAGCAGTACTTC. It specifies CASSYYNEQYF.

The CDR3 nucleotides are TGTGCCAGCAGCTCCCAGGGTAGCGGGGAGCTGTTTTTT. Amino acid sequence: CASSSQGSGELFF. V is TRBV7-2 and J is TRBJ2-2, with a tentative D call TRBD1 (5 bases). V lost 4 bases and J 7 bases, leaving 10 bases between the germline ends. Germline V gene data show CDR1 as SGHTA and CDR2 as FQGNSA. The CDR3 extends over 13 amino acids.

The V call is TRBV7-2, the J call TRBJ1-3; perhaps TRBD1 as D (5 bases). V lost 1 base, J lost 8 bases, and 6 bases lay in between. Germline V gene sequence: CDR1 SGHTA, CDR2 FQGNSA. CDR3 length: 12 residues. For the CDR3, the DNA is TGTGCCAGCAGCTTAGAGGGGTACACCATATATTTT. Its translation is CASSLEGYTIYF.

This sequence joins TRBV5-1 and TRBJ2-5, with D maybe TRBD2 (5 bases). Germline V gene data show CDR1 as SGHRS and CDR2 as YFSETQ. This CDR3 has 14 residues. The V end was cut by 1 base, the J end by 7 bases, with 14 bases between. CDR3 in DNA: TGCGCCAGCAGCTTGCTAGGGAGCGAGGGGACCCAGTACTTC. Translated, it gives CASSLLGSEGTQYF.

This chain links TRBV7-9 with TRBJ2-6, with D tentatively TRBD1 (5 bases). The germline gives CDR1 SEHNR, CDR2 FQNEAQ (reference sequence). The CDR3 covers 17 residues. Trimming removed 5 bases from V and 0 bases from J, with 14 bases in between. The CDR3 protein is CASSPGYRSSGANVLTF. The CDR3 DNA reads TGTGCCAGCAGCCCCGGGTACAGGTCCTCTGGGGCCAACGTCCTGACTTTC.

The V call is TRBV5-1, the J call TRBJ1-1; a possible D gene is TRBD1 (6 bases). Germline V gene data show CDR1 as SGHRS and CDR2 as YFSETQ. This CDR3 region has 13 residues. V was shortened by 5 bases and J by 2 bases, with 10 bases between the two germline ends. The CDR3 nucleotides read TGCGCCAGCAGAACAGGGCTCAACACTGAAGCTTTCTTT. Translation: CASRTGLNTEAFF.

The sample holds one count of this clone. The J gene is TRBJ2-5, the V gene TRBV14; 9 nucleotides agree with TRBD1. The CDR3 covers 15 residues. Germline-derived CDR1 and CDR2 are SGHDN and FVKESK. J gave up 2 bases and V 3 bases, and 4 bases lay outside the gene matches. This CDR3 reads CASSHLDRGQETQYF. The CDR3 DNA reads TGTGCCAGCAGCCACCTAGACAGGGGGCAAGAGACCCAGTACTTC. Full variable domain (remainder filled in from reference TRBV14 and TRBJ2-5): EAGVTQFPSHSVIEKGQTVTLRCDPISGHDNLYWYRRVMGKEIKFLLHFVKESKQDESGMPNNRFLAERTGGTYSTLKVQPAELEDSGVYFCASSHLDRGQETQYFGPGTRLLVL.

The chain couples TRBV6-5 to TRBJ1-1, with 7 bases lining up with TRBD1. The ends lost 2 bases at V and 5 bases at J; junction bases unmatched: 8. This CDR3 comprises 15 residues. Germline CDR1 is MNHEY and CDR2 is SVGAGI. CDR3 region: CASSYDQGGHTEAFF. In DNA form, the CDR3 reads TGTGCCAGCAGTTACGATCAGGGGGGTCATACTGAAGCTTTCTTT.

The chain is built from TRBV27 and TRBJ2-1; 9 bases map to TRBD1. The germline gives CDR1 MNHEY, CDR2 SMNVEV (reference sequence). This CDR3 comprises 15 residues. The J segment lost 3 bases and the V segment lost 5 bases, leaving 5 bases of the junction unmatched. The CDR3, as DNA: TGTGCCAGCAGTCCGGGACAGGGATTCTACAATGAGCAGTTCTTC. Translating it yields CASSPGQGFYNEQFF.

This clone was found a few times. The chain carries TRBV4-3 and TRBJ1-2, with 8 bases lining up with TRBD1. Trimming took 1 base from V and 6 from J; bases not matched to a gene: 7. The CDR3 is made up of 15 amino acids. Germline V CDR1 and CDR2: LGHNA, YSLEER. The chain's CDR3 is CASSQGFGTGDGYTF. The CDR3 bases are TGCGCCAGCAGCCAAGGTTTCGGGACAGGAGATGGCTACACCTTC.

CDR3 in amino acids: CAWSVMGGTEAFF. DNA of the CDR3: TGTGCCTGGAGTGTAATGGGGGGCACTGAAGCTTTCTTT. This sequence joins TRBV30 and TRBJ1-1; weak D call: TRBD1 (5 bases). Trimming took 0 bases from V and 4 from J, leaving 9 bases between them. This CDR3 has 13 amino acids. Germline CDR1 GTSNPN, CDR2 SVGIG (reference sequence). The variable domain in full, completed from reference TRBV30 and TRBJ1-1, reads SQTIHQWPATLVQPVGSPLSLECTVEGTSNPNLYWYRQAAGRGLQLLFYSVGIGQISSEVPQNLSASRPQDRQFILSSKKLLLSDSGFYLCAWSVMGGTEAFFGQGTRLTVV.

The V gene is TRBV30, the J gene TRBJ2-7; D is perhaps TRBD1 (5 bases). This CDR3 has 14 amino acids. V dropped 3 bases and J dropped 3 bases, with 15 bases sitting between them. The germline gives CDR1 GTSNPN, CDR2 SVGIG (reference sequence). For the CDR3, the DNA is TGTGCCTGGAGCCAGGGAATTAGTGTCTACGAGCAGTACTTC. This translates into CAWSQGISVYEQYF.

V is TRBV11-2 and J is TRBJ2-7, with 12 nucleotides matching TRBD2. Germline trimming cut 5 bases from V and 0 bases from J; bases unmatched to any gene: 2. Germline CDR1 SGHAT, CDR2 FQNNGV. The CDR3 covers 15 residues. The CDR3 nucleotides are TGTGCCAGCAGCCGGACTAGCGGGGACTCCTACGAGCAGTACTTC. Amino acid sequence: CASSRTSGDSYEQYF.

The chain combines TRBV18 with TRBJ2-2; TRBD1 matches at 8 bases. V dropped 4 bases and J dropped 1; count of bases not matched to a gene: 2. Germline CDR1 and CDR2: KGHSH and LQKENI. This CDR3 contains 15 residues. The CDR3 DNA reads TGTGCCAGCTCACGACAGGGGAGGAACACCGGGGAGCTGTTTTTT. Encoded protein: CASSRQGRNTGELFF.

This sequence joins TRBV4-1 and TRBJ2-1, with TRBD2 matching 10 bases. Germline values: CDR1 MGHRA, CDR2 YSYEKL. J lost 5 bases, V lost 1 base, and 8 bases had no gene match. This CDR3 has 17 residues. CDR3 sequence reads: CASSQGGLASAHNEQFF. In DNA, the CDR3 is TGCGCCAGCAGCCAAGGGGGACTAGCGAGTGCCCACAATGAGCAGTTCTTC.